A single T cell receptor (beta chain) is shown here with its context. What it binds is unknown. Between the trimmed V and J ends, which lost 4 bases and 1 base, there was a span of 25 bases. CDR1 is GTSNPN and CDR2 is SVGIG in the germline V gene (reference sequence). The length of the CDR3 is 18 residues. The second PCR ran about 6 to 11 cycles with a sample-barcoded 5' primer and J-beta primers. TCRdb itself ran the 5' RACE reads through MiXCR, one entry per CDR3 protein. The data show about 780,000 distinct CDR3 sequences, with 46% seen just once and 15% to 20% held by the top ten. These data are taken from a study of blood T cells in healthy people across ages. Study-wide background: Using template switching, researchers captured about one barcoded beta molecule for each two T cells. Overall study results and limits: In older individuals, TCR beta diversity per million T cells was lower, falling roughly linearly with age.

This clonotype originated in an elderly man in good health. The chain couples TRBV30 to TRBJ1-2; unclear D gene. The sequencing input was blood. In DNA, the CDR3 is TGTGCCTGGACCGTTTTCCCCCTTACCATTACGGATAACTATGGCTACACCTTC. Its translation is CAWTVFPLTITDNYGYTF.